What follows is one T cell receptor (beta chain) and its context. Antigen: not known. Sequencing used immunoSEQ multiplex PCR; TCRdb keeps in-frame clones, though not all of them. The sample lists about 1 million clones, more than 65% occurring once. This record comes from a study of shared clonotypes between healthy human individuals. Notes on the study in general: Clonotype sharing across donors was expected to vary with sequencing depth.

The sequence derives from a man between 18 and 35 years old in good health. Material: memory CD4+ T cells sorted from blood. Subset: CD45RA-negative fraction.

In nucleotides, the CDR3 is TGTGCCACCAGCAGAGATTTCGCCGAAGTCGGCTCTAATGAAAAACTGTTTTTT. This gives the protein CATSRDFAEVGSNEKLFF. The chain links TRBV15 to TRBJ1-4; no clear D. The CDR3 spans 18 residues. V shed 0 bases and J shed 3 bases, with 17 bases lying between them. Looked up from germline, CDR1 is LNHNV and CDR2 is YYDKDF (reference sequence). Based on the CDR3 plus reference TRBV15 and TRBJ1-4, the full variable domain is DAMVIQNPRYQVTQFGKPVTLSCSQTLNHNVMYWYQQKSSQAPKLLFHYYDKDFNNEADTPDNFQSRRPNTSFCFLDIRSPGLGDTAMYLCATSRDFAEVGSNEKLFFGSGTQLSVL.